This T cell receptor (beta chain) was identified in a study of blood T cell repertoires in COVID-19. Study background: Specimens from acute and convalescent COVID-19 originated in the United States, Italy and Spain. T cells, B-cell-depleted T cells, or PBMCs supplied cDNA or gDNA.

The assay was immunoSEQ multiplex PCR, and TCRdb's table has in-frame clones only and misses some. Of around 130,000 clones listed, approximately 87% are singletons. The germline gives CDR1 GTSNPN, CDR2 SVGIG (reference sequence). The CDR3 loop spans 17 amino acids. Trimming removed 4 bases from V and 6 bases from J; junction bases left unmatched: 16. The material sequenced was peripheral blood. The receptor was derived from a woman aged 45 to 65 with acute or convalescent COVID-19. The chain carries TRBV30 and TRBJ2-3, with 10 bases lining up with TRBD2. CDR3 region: CAWTRLRPSGGEDTQYF. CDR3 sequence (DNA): TGTGCCTGGACTCGTCTGCGGCCTAGCGGGGGAGAGGATACGCAGTATTTT.